This note documents a single TCR beta chain sequence. The antigen it binds to is not known. Per-base qualities were not stored, and no clone one base away is much larger. This sample was sequenced with an Illumina NovaSeq 6000. cDNA libraries for TCRalpha and TCRbeta were prepared by 5'RACE using constant-segment primers, with sample barcodes and unique molecular identifiers added. Trizol reagent was used to extract RNA from every sample. Amplification of the libraries took two PCR steps, and the second step added a second sample barcode plus Illumina TruSeq adapters. Libraries were sequenced on an Illumina NovaSeq with 2 x 150 bp paired-end reads. From the authors' description of their analysis: With migec v1.2.7, reads were demultiplexed and then collapsed into UMI-guided consensus sequences. With mixcr v2.1.11, UMI consensuses were aligned to TRA and TRB V and J templates and assembled into clonotypes. A clonotype was counted as expanded or contracted only when both edgeR and NoisET called the clonotype significant, with the noise models trained on biological replicates. edgeR calls used a false discovery rate-adjusted p below 0.01 and a log2 fold-change threshold of 1. As an exploratory analysis of dynamics, max-normalized trajectories of the 1000 most abundant clonotypes were examined with PCA combined with hierarchical clustering. Separately sequenced CD4+ and CD8+ repertoires were used to assign a CD4 or CD8 phenotype to each responding clone. TCRdb ran its own pipeline on the public reads, namely fastp trimming at Q25 and MiXCR clone calling, and kept in-frame beta chains. One record per CDR3 amino acid sequence lists the most common genes and DNA. The V and J calls were determined by TCRdb, not by the authors. In all, the sample holds 350,000 to 400,000 distinct CDR3 sequences, and about an eighth of those were seen once. About 22% of the sample is in the top ten clones.

Ficoll-Paque density gradient centrifugation was used to isolate PBMCs. This entry is derived from a study of T-cell memory formation after mild COVID-19 (dated by TCRdb to the early 2020s). Regarding the complete study: Most TCR sequence clusters were specific to one of the two donors. Longitudinal TCRalpha and TCRbeta repertoire sequencing tracked T-cell clones expanding and contracting after mild COVID-19 in a couple of donors. Two young, previously healthy adult volunteers, one female and one male, were included in the cohort. General conclusions and limits of the study: SARS-CoV-2 specificity of the second-wave clones peaking on day 37 was not confirmed. Contracting CD4+ clones were found mainly in CM and EM memory subsets, while CD8+ clones were enriched in EMRA. From day 15 to 85, contracting clones showed balanced CD4/CD8 phenotypes, whereas a second wave of clones that expanded from day 15 to 37 leaned towards CD4+. The study included only a couple of mild cases, and larger cohorts that include severe cases with pre-infection samples were judged to be necessary. Some responding clones were detected in pre-infection memory, which suggested that pre-existing cross-reactive memory T cells had joined the SARS-CoV-2 response.

From cysteine to phenylalanine, the CDR3 is 13 amino acids long. The kept DNA is CDR3 alone, 39 bases in frame from the first base. Sequences DFQATT (CDR1) and SNEGSKA (CDR2) are obtained from the germline V gene (reference sequence). V loses 4 bases, J loses 5 bases, and the germline ends lie 14 bases apart. The sequenced sample was PBMCs or a T cell subset sorted from them (not recorded which). The origin of this receptor is a man aged 18 to 35 who had mild COVID-19 (a few samples of this study predate the infection). The sample titles of this study are shuffled in the database, so cell type and time point are left out; the donor was told from shared clones. Here the chain combines TRBV20-1 and TRBJ2-5, with the D call perhaps TRBD1 or TRBD2, each one matching 5 bases. The sequenced DNA: TGCAGTGCTAACGGGGCCCGCCCTGAGACCCAGTACTTC. Its protein product is CSANGARPETQYF.